This T cell receptor (beta chain) is drawn from a study of shared T cell receptors in the human thymus. This clone was observed once. This table comes from immunoSEQ multiplex PCR, and its TCRdb copy is limited to in-frame clones, with some not included. The table has some 720,000 clones, 85% to 90% seen once; the top ten hold over 0.008%. This CDR3 is 17 amino acids long. Unmatched junction bases numbered 11, after V lost 2 bases and J lost 4 bases. The germline V gene encodes CDR1 MDHEN and CDR2 SYDVKM. The same specimen was also included in a second study, on human thymus T cells. That report notes: Gene usage (both V and J) appeared biased in thymic and blood repertoires. The related literature has documented a marked overlap of thymic repertoires among unrelated individuals.

Input material: thymocytes. The V gene is TRBV28, the J gene TRBJ2-1; 7 bases fit TRBD2. The sequence was obtained from a boy in the first two years of life with a congenital heart defect. The DNA of the CDR3 is TGTGCCAGCAGTTTAAGGGCTAGCGGTGACGCGTACAATGAGCAGTTCTTC. This encodes CASSLRASGDAYNEQFF.